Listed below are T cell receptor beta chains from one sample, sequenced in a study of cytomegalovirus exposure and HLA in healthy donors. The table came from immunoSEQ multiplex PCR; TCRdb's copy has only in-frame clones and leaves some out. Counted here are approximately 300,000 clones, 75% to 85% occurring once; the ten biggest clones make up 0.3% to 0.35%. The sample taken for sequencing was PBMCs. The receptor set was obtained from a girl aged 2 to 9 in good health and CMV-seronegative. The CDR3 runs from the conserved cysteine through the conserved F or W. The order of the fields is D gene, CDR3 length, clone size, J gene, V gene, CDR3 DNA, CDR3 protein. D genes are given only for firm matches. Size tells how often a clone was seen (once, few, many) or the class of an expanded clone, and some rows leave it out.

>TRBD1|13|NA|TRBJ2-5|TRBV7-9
TGTGCCAGCAGCCACACAGGGGAAGAGACCCAGTACTTC
CASSHTGEETQYF
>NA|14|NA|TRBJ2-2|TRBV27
TGTGCCAGCAGTTCGGGACAGAACACCGGGGAGCTGTTTTTT
CASSSGQNTGELFF
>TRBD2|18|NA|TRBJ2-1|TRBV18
TGTGCCAGCTCACCGCGCCCCCAGCGGGAGGTCTCCTACAATGAGCAGTTCTTC
CASSPRPQREVSYNEQFF
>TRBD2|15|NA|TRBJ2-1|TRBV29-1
TGCAGCGTCGACCTACTAGCGGACTCCTACAATGAGCAGTTCTTC
CSVDLLADSYNEQFF
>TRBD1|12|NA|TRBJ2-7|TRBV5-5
TGTGCCAGCAGCATGGGACAGTACGAGCAGTACTTC
CASSMGQYEQYF
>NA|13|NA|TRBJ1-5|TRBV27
TGTGCCAGCAGTGGGGGGTCCCCGGGGCCCCAGCATTTT
CASSGGSPGPQHF
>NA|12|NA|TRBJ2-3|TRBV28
TGTGCCAGCAGTTCGACAGAGGATACGCAGTATTTT
CASSSTEDTQYF
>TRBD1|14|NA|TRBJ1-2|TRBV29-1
TGCAGCGTAAATACACAGGGGGACGGCTATGGCTACACCTTC
CSVNTQGDGYGYTF
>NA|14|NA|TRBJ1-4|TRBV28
TGTGCCAGCAGGGGGCCACGGGGGTGGGAAAAACTGTTTTTT
CASRGPRGWEKLFF
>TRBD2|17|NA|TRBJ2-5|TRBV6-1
TGTGCCAGCAGTGTCCAGTGGGCTAGCGGGGGGGCCTGGACCCAGTACTTC
CASSVQWASGGAWTQYF
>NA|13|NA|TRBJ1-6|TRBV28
TGTGCCAGTGCGGAGGTAGATAATTCACCCCTCCACTTT
CASAEVDNSPLHF
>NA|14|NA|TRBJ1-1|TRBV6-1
TGTGCCAGCAGCGCTCAGGGGAGGAACACTGAAGCTTTCTTT
CASSAQGRNTEAFF
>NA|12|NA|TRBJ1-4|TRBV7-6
TGTGCCAGCAGCTTAGGCGGTGGAAAACTGTTTTTT
CASSLGGGKLFF
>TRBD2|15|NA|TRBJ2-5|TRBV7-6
TGTGCCAGCAGCGTTAGCGGGAGGGCCGGAGAGACCCAGTACTTC
CASSVSGRAGETQYF
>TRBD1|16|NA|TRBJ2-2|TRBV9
TGTGCCAGCAGCGCCCGGGACAGTGAGAACACCGGGGAGCTGTTTTTT
CASSARDSENTGELFF
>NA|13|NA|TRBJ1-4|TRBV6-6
TGTGCCAGCAGTACAGGAACAAACGAAAAACTGTTTTTT
CASSTGTNEKLFF
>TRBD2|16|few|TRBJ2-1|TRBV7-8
TGTGCCAGCAGCTATCGGACTAGCGGGAGCACGCATGAGCAGTTCTTC
CASSYRTSGSTHEQFF
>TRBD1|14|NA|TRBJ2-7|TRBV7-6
TGTGCCAGCAGCCCGGGACAGGGATCAGGAGAGCAGTACTTC
CASSPGQGSGEQYF
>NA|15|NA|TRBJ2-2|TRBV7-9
TGTGCCAGCAGCTCGGTCCAGGGGTGGACCGGGGAGCTGTTTTTT
CASSSVQGWTGELFF
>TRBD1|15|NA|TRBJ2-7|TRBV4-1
TGCGCCAGCAGCCAAGACCGGGACAGGGTCTACGAGCAGTACTTC
CASSQDRDRVYEQYF
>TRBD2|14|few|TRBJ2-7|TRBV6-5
TGTGCCAGCAGTTACTTAGCGGGTCCTAACGAGCAGTACTTC
CASSYLAGPNEQYF
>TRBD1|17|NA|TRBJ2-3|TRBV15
TGTGCCACCAGCAGAGATCCCGGGACAGGGGACACAGATACGCAGTATTTT
CATSRDPGTGDTDTQYF
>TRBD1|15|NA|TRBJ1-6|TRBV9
TGTGCCAGCAGCGTAGCTGGGGACAGCGGGTCACCCCTCCACTTT
CASSVAGDSGSPLHF
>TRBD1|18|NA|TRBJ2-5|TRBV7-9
TGTGCCAGCAGCATGTACTTTAGGGGACAGGGGGCTTCAGAGACCCAGTACTTC
CASSMYFRGQGASETQYF
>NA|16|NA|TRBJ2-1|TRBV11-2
TGTGCCAGCAGCCCCGGACAGCTCGTCGGGTACAATGAGCAGTTCTTC
CASSPGQLVGYNEQFF
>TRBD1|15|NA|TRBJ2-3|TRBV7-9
TGTGCCAGCAGCTTGGGACAGGGGGAGGCAGATACGCAGTATTTT
CASSLGQGEADTQYF
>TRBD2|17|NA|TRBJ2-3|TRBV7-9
TGTGCCAGCAGCCCGGGACTAGCGGGGGCCTTCGGCGATACGCAGTATTTT
CASSPGLAGAFGDTQYF
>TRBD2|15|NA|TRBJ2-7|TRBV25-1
TGTGCCAGCAGTGCCCCGGGACTAGCCCCCTACGAGCAGTACTTC
CASSAPGLAPYEQYF
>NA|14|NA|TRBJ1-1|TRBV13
TGTGCCAGCAGCTTAGCCGGGAGAGTGCTTGAAGCTTTCTTT
CASSLAGRVLEAFF
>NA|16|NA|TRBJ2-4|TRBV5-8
TGTGCCAGCAGCTCTATCCGCGGGGTGGCCAAAAACATTCAGTACTTC
CASSSIRGVAKNIQYF
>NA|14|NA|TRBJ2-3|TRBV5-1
TGCGCCAGCAGCTTGGAGGGGTACACAGATACGCAGTATTTT
CASSLEGYTDTQYF
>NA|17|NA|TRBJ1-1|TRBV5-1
TGCGCCAGCAGCTCCTTTGGTACGGGCGGGATGAACACTGAAGCTTTCTTT
CASSSFGTGGMNTEAFF
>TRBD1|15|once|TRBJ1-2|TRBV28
TGTGCCAGCAGTGCGACAGGGTGGGTCGACTATGGCTACACCTTC
CASSATGWVDYGYTF
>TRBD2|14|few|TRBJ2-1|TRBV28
TGTGCCAGCAGCGGACTAGCGGGAGGCAATGAGCAGTTCTTC
CASSGLAGGNEQFF
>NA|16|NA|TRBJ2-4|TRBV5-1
TGCGCCAGCAGCACCGAACAGGTCCTAGCCAAAAACATTCAGTACTTC
CASSTEQVLAKNIQYF
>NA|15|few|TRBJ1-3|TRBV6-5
TGTGCCAGCAGAAGACCCCAAGGACTTGGAAACACCATATATTTT
CASRRPQGLGNTIYF
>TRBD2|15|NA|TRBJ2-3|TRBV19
TGTGCCAGTAGTGCCGGGACTAGCGGCACAGATACGCAGTATTTT
CASSAGTSGTDTQYF
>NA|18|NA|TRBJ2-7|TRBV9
TGTGCCAGCAGCACCCCTCGATCGGGCAGGGAACGGCCCTACGAGCAGTACTTC
CASSTPRSGRERPYEQYF
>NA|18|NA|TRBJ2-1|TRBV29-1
NA
CSVVFWQGGRVSYNEQFF
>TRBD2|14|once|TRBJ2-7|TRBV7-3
TGTGCCAGCAGCCTACTAGCGGGAGACCACGAGCAGTACTTC
CASSLLAGDHEQYF
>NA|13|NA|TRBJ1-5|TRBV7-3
TGTGCCAGCAGCTTAACTGGAGGTGGGCCCCAGCATTTT
CASSLTGGGPQHF
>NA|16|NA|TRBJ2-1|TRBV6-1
TGTGCCAGCAATGAGTTCGGGGGAAGGACCTACAATGAGCAGTTCTTC
CASNEFGGRTYNEQFF
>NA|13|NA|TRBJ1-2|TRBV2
TGTGCCAGCAGTGACAGAACTAACTATGGCTACACCTTC
CASSDRTNYGYTF
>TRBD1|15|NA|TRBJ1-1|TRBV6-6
TGTGCCAGCAGTTACTCAGGGGGCCACGGCACTGAAGCTTTCTTT
CASSYSGGHGTEAFF